A single sample gave rise to the 22 T cell receptor beta chains below, sequenced in a study of PD-1 blockade in classical Hodgkin lymphoma. The protocol was immunoSEQ multiplex PCR, while the TCRdb copy is restricted to in-frame clones and leaves out a portion. The sample has just under 7,500 clones; roughly 79% are singletons. Brentuximab vedotin exposure varied among the patients, all of whom had relapsed after autologous stem cell transplantation. The source was peripheral blood mononuclear cells (PBMCs), collected before the second cycle of nivolumab. The receptors shown here come from a human donor with classical Hodgkin lymphoma.

The rearrangement links TRBV14 to TRBJ1-2, with TRBD1 matching over 7 bases. CDR3 length equals 14 residues. The germline V gene encodes CDR1 SGHDN and CDR2 FVKESK. The V and J ends lost 4 bases and 5 bases, in that order; junction bases with no gene match: 7. CDR3 DNA: TGTGCCAGCAGCCCACGGGACAGCTCTTATGGCTACACCTTC. This sequence encodes CASSPRDSSYGYTF.

This chain uses TRBV27 with TRBJ1-4; D unclear. V lost 6 bases, J lost 8 bases, and 19 bases lay in between. The CDR3 runs 15 residues. Germline assignment: CDR1 MNHEY and CDR2 SMNVEV (reference sequence). CDR3 loop: CASSTLGLFDEKLFF. DNA of the CDR3: TGTGCCAGCAGCACTCTGGGCCTCTTTGACGAAAAACTGTTTTTT.

The chain uses TRBV6-1 and TRBJ1-1, with 11 bases that match TRBD1. CDR1 is MNHNS and CDR2 is SASEGT in the germline V gene. This CDR3 is built from 16 residues. Unmatched junction bases numbered 10, after V lost 4 bases and J lost 6 bases. The DNA for the CDR3 is TGTGCCAGCAGTGTGACGGACAGGGGGCGAAGTGCTGAAGCTTTCTTT. The encoded protein is CASSVTDRGRSAEAFF.

This chain connects TRBV25-1 to TRBJ2-5, with D perhaps TRBD1 (7 bases). The germline gives CDR1 MGHDK, CDR2 SYGVNS. Deletions cut 3 bases from V and 0 bases from J, with 11 bases between. The CDR3 is made up of 15 amino acids. CDR3: CASSDAGGYQETQYF. The CDR3 region has the DNA TGTGCCAGCAGTGATGCAGGGGGGTACCAAGAGACCCAGTACTTC.

The V call is TRBV28, the J call TRBJ2-2; 9 nucleotides line up with TRBD2. V lost 10 bases, J lost 4 bases, and 16 bases stayed unmatched. The germline V gene has CDR1 MDHEN and CDR2 SYDVKM. The CDR3 consists of 17 residues. The CDR3 is CATTLTMAGGFTGELFF. In DNA, the CDR3 is TGTGCCACCACCCTTACCATGGCGGGGGGGTTCACCGGGGAGCTGTTTTTT.

The V and J genes are TRBV11-1 and TRBJ2-7, with D unresolved. The germline V and J ends were trimmed by 4 bases and 0 bases, with 16 bases remaining between them. The germline gives CDR1 SGHAT, CDR2 FQDESV (reference sequence). The CDR3 totals 16 residues. Here the CDR3 DNA reads TGTGCCAGCAGCTCCTTTGACACTCGTATCTCCTACGAGCAGTACTTC. Its protein product is CASSSFDTRISYEQYF.

The V and J genes are TRBV18 and TRBJ2-3; TRBD2 aligns across 9 bases. V gave up 0 bases and J gave up 2 bases; unmatched junction bases: 3. The CDR3 contains 16 residues. Germline CDR1 is KGHSH and CDR2 is LQKENI. The CDR3 reads CASSPPSGGLTDTQYF. CDR3 DNA sequence: TGTGCCAGCTCACCACCTAGCGGGGGCCTCACAGATACGCAGTATTTT.

J is TRBJ1-2 and V is TRBV7-8; TRBD1 aligns across 7 bases. CDR1 and CDR2 (germline): SGHVS, FQNEAQ. The CDR3 is 13 amino acids. Trimming removed 4 bases from V and 7 bases from J; junction bases left unmatched: 6. DNA of the CDR3: TGTGCCAGCAGCTCGGCGCACAGGGGTGGCTACACCTTC. Its translation is CASSSAHRGGYTF.

V usage is TRBV27 and J usage is TRBJ2-1; 7 positions match TRBD2. J was trimmed by 3 bases and V by 6 bases; bases with no gene match: 5. The CDR3 runs 14 residues. Germline lookup yields CDR1 MNHEY and CDR2 SMNVEV (reference sequence). The DNA of the CDR3 is TGTGCCAGCAGACGGGGAGGGTACTACAATGAGCAGTTCTTC. Translated: CASRRGGYYNEQFF.

This clone occurred once. One junction end does not reproduce the germline sequence, and a read error may be involved. J is TRBJ2-7 and V is TRBV5-4; TRBD2 matches 7 bases. The CDR3 is 15 amino acids. Germline V gene sequence: CDR1 SGHNT, CDR2 YYREEE (reference sequence). The CDR3 loop reads CVSSRLEAGSYEQYF. CDR3 DNA: TGTGTCAGCAGCCGTCTAGAAGCGGGATCCTACGAGCAGTACTTC.

The CDR3 bases are TGTGCCACCAGCGCCGCCCCCGGGACAGTCATGAACACTGAAGCTTTCTTT. Translated: CATSAAPGTVMNTEAFF. The genes are TRBV15 and TRBJ1-1; 7 bases fit TRBD1. The ends lost 5 bases at V and 0 bases at J; junction bases unmatched: 12. Germline V gene sequence: CDR1 LNHNV, CDR2 YYDKDF (reference sequence). This CDR3 spans 17 amino acids.

By share, this clone counts as large. J is TRBJ1-3 and V is TRBV5-4; D is perhaps TRBD1 (6 bases). Trimming removed 1 base from V and 2 bases from J, with 10 bases in between. The CDR3 contains 15 residues. Germline loops: CDR1 SGHNT, CDR2 YYREEE (reference sequence). The CDR3 DNA reads TGTGCCAGCAGCTTGCGGACAGCAGCTGGAAACACCATATATTTT. Translated, it gives CASSLRTAAGNTIYF.

This clone was recorded a few times. This sequence joins TRBV19 and TRBJ2-5; no clear D gene. The ends were cut back, 7 bases at V and 5 bases at J, with 14 bases in the middle. CDR1 is LNHDA and CDR2 is SQIVND in the germline V gene (reference sequence). The CDR3 loop spans 13 amino acids. The CDR3 region is CASTPTDGETQYF. In nucleotides, the CDR3 is TGTGCCAGTACCCCCACGGACGGGGAGACCCAGTACTTC.

A single count supports this clone. The J gene is TRBJ1-2, the V gene TRBV7-9; TRBD1 matches 8 bases. Germline lookup yields CDR1 SEHNR and CDR2 FQNEAQ (reference sequence). With V trimmed by 5 bases and J by 7 bases, 6 bases remained unmatched. The CDR3 has 13 residues. CDR3 sequence reads: CASSLGQGSGYTF. The CDR3 nucleotides are TGTGCCAGCAGCCTTGGACAGGGCTCTGGCTACACCTTC.

J is TRBJ2-6 and V is TRBV28; D uncertain. The germline V gene encodes CDR1 MDHEN and CDR2 SYDVKM. There are 18 residues in the CDR3. V lost 1 base to trimming and J lost 0 bases, with 13 bases between them. CDR3 in amino acids: CASSLFSSRSSGANVLTF. Written as DNA, the CDR3 is TGTGCCAGCAGTTTATTCTCGAGTCGCTCCTCTGGGGCCAACGTCCTGACTTTC. Drawing the rest from reference TRBV28 and TRBJ2-6, the complete variable domain is DVKVTQSSRYLVKRTGEKVFLECVQDMDHENMFWYRQDPGLGLRLIYFSYDVKMKEKGDIPEGYSVSREKKERFSLILESASTNQTSMYLCASSLFSSRSSGANVLTFGAGSRLTVL.

V usage is TRBV28 and J usage is TRBJ2-1, with D unclear. CDR1 is MDHEN, CDR2 SYDVKM, per germline. V was shortened by 5 bases and J by 4 bases, with 18 bases between the two germline ends. The CDR3 extends over 16 amino acids. The CDR3 protein is CASSEDRAETYNEQFF. In nucleotides, the CDR3 is TGTGCCAGCAGTGAAGACCGCGCCGAGACGTACAATGAGCAGTTCTTC.

Of note for this clone: Other DNA sequences in this sample translate to the same CDR3. The genes are TRBV9 and TRBJ2-1, with no clear D. CDR3 length: 11 amino acids. V lost 0 bases, J lost 7 bases, and 2 bases lay in between. Germline CDR1 is SGDLS and CDR2 is YYNGEE. CDR3 protein: CASSVENEQFF. In DNA, the CDR3 is TGTGCCAGCAGCGTAGAGAATGAGCAGTTCTTC. The full variable domain, in which reference TRBV9 and TRBJ2-1 provide the parts outside the CDR3, is DSGVTQTPKHLITATGQRVTLRCSPRSGDLSVYWYQQSLDQGLQFLIQYYNGEERAKGNILERFSAQQFPDLHSELNLSSLELGDSALYFCASSVENEQFFGPGTRLTVL.

V usage is TRBV14 and J usage is TRBJ2-7; TRBD2 matches at 10 bases. The J segment lost 4 bases and the V segment lost 2 bases, leaving 17 bases of the junction unmatched. The CDR3 sequence is 19 residues long. Germline loops: CDR1 SGHDN, CDR2 FVKESK. The CDR3 DNA sequence: TGTGCCAGCAGCCAACAAAGGCTAAACGGACTAGCGGAGATATACGAGCAGTACTTC. Amino acid sequence: CASSQQRLNGLAEIYEQYF.

The chain is built from TRBV7-9 and TRBJ2-5; 8 bases are shared with TRBD1. The CDR3 is made up of 16 amino acids. The V and J ends lost 3 bases and 5 bases, in that order; junction bases with no gene match: 11. Germline V lookup: CDR1 SEHNR, CDR2 FQNEAQ (reference sequence). The CDR3 loop reads CASSFDRGAGMETQYF. CDR3 DNA sequence: TGTGCCAGCAGCTTCGACAGGGGCGCGGGTATGGAGACCCAGTACTTC.

V and J are TRBV6-1 and TRBJ2-7; D might be TRBD2 (6 bases). Germline V gene sequence: CDR1 MNHNS, CDR2 SASEGT. The CDR3 totals 15 residues. The V end lost 1 base, the J end lost 2 bases, and 12 bases lay between the germline ends. CDR3 amino acids: CASSEERDFTYEQYF. CDR3 sequence (DNA): TGTGCCAGCAGTGAAGAAAGGGACTTTACCTACGAGCAGTACTTC.

The genes are TRBV5-5 and TRBJ1-1; 8 nucleotides agree with TRBD1. This CDR3 contains 15 residues. V was clipped by 3 bases and J by 1 base; unmatched bases: 5. Looked up from germline, CDR1 is SGHKS and CDR2 is YYEKEE (reference sequence). The CDR3 DNA sequence: TGTGCCAGCAGCTCTCAGGGGGCGAGGAACACTGAAGCTTTCTTT. Amino acids: CASSSQGARNTEAFF.

This clone was seen only a few times. The chain uses TRBV15 and TRBJ1-1; D is unclear. This CDR3 has 13 amino acids. Trimming took off 8 bases at V and 4 bases at J, with 14 bases between the two ends. Per the germline V gene, CDR1 is LNHNV and CDR2 is YYDKDF (reference sequence). CDR3 sequence reads: CATSPAESTEAFF. CDR3 in DNA: TGTGCCACCTCCCCGGCGGAGAGCACTGAAGCTTTCTTT.